This TCR beta chain comes out of a study of T-cell reconstitution after alpha-beta-depleted transplantation in children. This clonotype was seen more than once but under ten times. The CDR3 is made up of 14 amino acids. Germline V CDR1 and CDR2: MDHEN, SYDVKM. V lost 4 bases and J 3 bases, leaving 13 bases between the germline ends. Preparation of the TCRbeta library used unique molecular identifiers. TCRdb passed the PCR reads through MiXCR, listing each CDR3 protein once. This sample has 350,000 to 500,000 distinct CDR3 sequences, with approximately 41% found just once. J is TRBJ2-7 and V is TRBV28; no firm D call. The clonotype originates from a girl aged 2 to 10 with aplastic anemia, due to receive a stem cell transplant. Source: PBMCs, taken before TCRalphabeta/CD19-depleted stem cell transplant. CDR3 sequence reads: CASSSRTVRYEQYF. The CDR3 coding sequence is TGTGCCAGCAGTTCCAGGACGGTACGCTACGAGCAGTACTTC.